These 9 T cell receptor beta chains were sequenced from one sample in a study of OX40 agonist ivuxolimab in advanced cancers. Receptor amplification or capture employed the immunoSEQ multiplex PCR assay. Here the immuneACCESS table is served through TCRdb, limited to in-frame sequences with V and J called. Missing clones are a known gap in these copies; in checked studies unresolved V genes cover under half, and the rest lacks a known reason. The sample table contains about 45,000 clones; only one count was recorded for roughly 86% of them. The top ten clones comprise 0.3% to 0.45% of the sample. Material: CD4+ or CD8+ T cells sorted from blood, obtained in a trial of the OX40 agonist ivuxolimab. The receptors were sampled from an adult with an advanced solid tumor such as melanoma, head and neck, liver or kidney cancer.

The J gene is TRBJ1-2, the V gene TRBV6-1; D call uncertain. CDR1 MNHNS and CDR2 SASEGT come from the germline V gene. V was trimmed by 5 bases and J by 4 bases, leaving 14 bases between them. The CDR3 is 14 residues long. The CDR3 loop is CASSHTGPFYGYTF. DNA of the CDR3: TGTGCCAGCAGTCATACCGGGCCATTCTATGGCTACACCTTC.

In DNA form, the CDR3 reads TGTGCCAGCAGTCCCCCCCGGTCGGGCAATCGCAATGAGCAGTTCTTC. Its translation: CASSPPRSGNRNEQFF. This chain joins TRBV28 and TRBJ2-1; the D is unclear. Trimming stripped 5 bases from V and 6 bases from J, with 20 bases between. Germline V gene data show CDR1 as MDHEN and CDR2 as SYDVKM. This CDR3 has 16 residues.

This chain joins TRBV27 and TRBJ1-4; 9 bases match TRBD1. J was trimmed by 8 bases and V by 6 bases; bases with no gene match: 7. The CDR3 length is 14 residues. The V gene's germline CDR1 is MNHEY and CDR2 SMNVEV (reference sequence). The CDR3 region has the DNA TGTGCCAGCAGCCCACAGGGGGCTAGAGAAAAACTGTTTTTT. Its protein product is CASSPQGAREKLFF.

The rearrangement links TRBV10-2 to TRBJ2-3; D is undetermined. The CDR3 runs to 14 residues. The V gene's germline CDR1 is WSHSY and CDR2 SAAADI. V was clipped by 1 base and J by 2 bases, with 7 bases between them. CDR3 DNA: TGCGCCAGCAGTGAGTTCAGGAACACAGATACGCAGTATTTT. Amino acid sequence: CASSEFRNTDTQYF.

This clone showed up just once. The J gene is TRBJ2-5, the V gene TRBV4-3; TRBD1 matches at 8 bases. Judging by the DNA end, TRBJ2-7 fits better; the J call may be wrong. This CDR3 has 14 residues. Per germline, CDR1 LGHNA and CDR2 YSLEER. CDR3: CASSHTSQGDEQYF. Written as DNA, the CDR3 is TGCGCCAGCAGCCATACCTCACAGGGGGACGAGCAGTACTTC.

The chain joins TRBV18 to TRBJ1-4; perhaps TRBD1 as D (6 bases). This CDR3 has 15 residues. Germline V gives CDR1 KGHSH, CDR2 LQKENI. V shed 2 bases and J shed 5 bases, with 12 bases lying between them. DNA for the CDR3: TGTGCCAGCTCACCAAAAGGGGGGGCGAATGAAAAACTGTTTTTT. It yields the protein CASSPKGGANEKLFF.

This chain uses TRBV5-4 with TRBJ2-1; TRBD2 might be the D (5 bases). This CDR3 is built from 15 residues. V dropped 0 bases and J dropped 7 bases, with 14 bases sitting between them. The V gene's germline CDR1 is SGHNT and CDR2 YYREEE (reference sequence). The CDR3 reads CASSLESAGDNEQFF. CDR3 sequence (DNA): TGTGCCAGCAGCTTGGAGTCGGCGGGCGATAATGAGCAGTTCTTC.

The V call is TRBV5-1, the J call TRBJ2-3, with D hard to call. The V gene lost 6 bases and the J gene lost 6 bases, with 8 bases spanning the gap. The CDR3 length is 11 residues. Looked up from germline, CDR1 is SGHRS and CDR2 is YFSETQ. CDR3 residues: CASKRADTQYF. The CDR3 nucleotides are TGCGCCAGCAAAAGAGCTGATACGCAGTATTTT.

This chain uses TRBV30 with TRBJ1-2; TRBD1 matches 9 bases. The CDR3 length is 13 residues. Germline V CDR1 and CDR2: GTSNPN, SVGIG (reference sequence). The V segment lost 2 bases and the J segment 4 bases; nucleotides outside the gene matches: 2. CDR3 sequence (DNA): TGTGCCTGGAGTTTGACAGGGGGCTATGGCTACACCTTC. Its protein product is CAWSLTGGYGYTF. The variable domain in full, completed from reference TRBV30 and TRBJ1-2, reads SQTIHQWPATLVQPVGSPLSLECTVEGTSNPNLYWYRQAAGRGLQLLFYSVGIGQISSEVPQNLSASRPQDRQFILSSKKLLLSDSGFYLCAWSLTGGYGYTFGSGTRLTVV.